This TCR beta chain derives from a study of yellow fever vaccine responses in identical twins. Study results and limitations: Twins reportedly showed a vaccine T cell response that seemed partly convergent and partly personalized.

TCRdb independently ran MiXCR on the RT-PCR reads; one entry per CDR3 protein. The sample holds roughly 1,700 distinct CDR3 sequences, roughly 80% seen once. Trimming shortened V by 5 bases and J by 4 bases, and 12 bases separated the two germline ends. Germline CDR1 SGHAT, CDR2 FQDESV (reference sequence). The CDR3 is 13 residues long. Points on this clonotype: Its antigen is unknown.

The sample consisted of T cells from blood (PBMCs), unsorted or a sorted subset (not recorded which), taken before or after yellow fever vaccination (not recorded which). The receptor comes from a woman younger than 35 who received the yellow fever vaccine. The rearrangement uses TRBV11-1 and TRBJ2-7, with no clear D. The CDR3 region is CASSLSDLYEQYF. CDR3 in DNA: TGTGCCAGCAGCCTTTCGGACCTATACGAGCAGTACTTC.